The entry that follows covers one TCR beta chain sequence. The data were obtained in a study of CD8+CD57+ T cells in acquired aplastic anemia. The CDR3 has 17 residues. Germline loops: CDR1 GTSNPN, CDR2 SVGIG (reference sequence). The J segment lost 3 bases and the V segment lost 0 bases, leaving 10 bases of the junction unmatched. Genomic DNA, serving as template, underwent TCR beta VDJ and CDR3 profiling. One entry per CDR3 protein, called by TCRdb with MiXCR from the reads. The sample lists about 180,000 distinct CDR3 sequences, 35% to 50% seen once, with under 3.5% in the top ten. This TCR was recovered from a human donor in good health. The chain employs TRBV30 and TRBJ2-7, with 11 bases lining up with TRBD2. Sequenced input: sorted CD4+, CD8+, or CD8+CD57+ T cells (not recorded which) from PBMCs. This CDR3 reads CAWSVPKVLAGVYEQYF. The CDR3 DNA reads TGTGCCTGGAGTGTCCCTAAAGTACTAGCGGGAGTCTACGAGCAGTACTTC.